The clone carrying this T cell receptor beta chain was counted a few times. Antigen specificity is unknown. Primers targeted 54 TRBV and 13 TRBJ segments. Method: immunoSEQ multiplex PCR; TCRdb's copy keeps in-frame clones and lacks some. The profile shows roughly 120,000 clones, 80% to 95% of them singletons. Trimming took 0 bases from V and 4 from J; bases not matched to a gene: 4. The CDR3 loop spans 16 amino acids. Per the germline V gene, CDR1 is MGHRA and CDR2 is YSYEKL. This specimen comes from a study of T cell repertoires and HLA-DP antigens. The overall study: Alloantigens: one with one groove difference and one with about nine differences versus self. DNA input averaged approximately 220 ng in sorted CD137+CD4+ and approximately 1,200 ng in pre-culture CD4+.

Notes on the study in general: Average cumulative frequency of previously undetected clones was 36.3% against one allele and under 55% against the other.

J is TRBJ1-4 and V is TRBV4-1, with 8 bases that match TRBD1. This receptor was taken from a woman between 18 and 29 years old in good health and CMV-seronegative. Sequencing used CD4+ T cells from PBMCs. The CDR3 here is CASSQDRGQGNEKLFF. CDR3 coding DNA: TGCGCCAGCAGCCAAGATCGAGGACAGGGTAATGAAAAACTGTTTTTT.